A selection of T cell receptor beta chains follows, all from one sample in a study of T cell repertoires in cytomegalovirus infection. Using its own MiXCR run on the reads, TCRdb lists one record per CDR3 protein. The sample includes some 180,000 distinct CDR3 sequences, about a sixth seen only once; the top ten take 20% to 25%. Material: CD8+ T cells from PBMCs. Source of these receptors: a human donor in good health (CMV status not recorded). Some clones in this sample may be carry-over from other donors' samples. CDR3s include the opening cysteine and the closing phenylalanine or tryptophan. Fields, in order: V gene, J gene, D gene, CDR3 length, clone size, CDR3 DNA, CDR3 protein. The D gene is left open where the match is weak. Not all rows give a size; the values are once, few, many and, for expanded clones, a class.

TRBV6-5	TRBJ2-7	.	17	few	TGTGCCAGCAGTTACCAACGACACAGGAGTCGAGCCTACGAGCAGTACTTC	CASSYQRHRSRAYEQYF
TRBV7-9	TRBJ2-5	.	14	few	TGTGCCAGCAGCCGGATGGGCACCGGGGGGACCCAGTACTTC	CASSRMGTGGTQYF
TRBV15	TRBJ2-5	.	13	.	TGTGCCACCGGGGTCTACAGGCAAGAGACCCAGTACTTC	CATGVYRQETQYF
TRBV29-1	TRBJ1-2	TRBD1	12	.	TGCAGCGTTGGACAGGGAGGATATGGCTACACCTTC	CSVGQGGYGYTF
TRBV6-2/TRBV6-3	TRBJ2-7	TRBD1	18	few	TGTGCCAGCACGACCCTGGGGAGAAGACAGGGGAGATCCTACGAGCAGTACTTC	CASTTLGRRQGRSYEQYF
TRBV7-9	TRBJ1-5	TRBD1	18	.	TGTGCCAGCAGGCACAGGGGCGATCCCCTGTCTAGCAATCAGCCCCAGCATTTT	CASRHRGDPLSSNQPQHF
TRBV10-3	TRBJ1-2	TRBD1	14	.	TGTGCCATCAGTGAAGGTTGGGACAGCTATGGCTACACCTTC	CAISEGWDSYGYTF
TRBV11-2	TRBJ1-5	.	16	.	TGTGCCAGCAGCTTGGGTCTGGGTCAGATAGATCAGCCCCAGCATTTT	CASSLGLGQIDQPQHF
TRBV28	TRBJ2-5	.	15	few	TGTGCCAGCGGGTTTCCAGATCCTCCAAAGGAGACCCAGTACTTC	CASGFPDPPKETQYF
TRBV7-9	TRBJ1-2	.	13	.	TGTGCCAGCAGCCAACCGGACAACTATGGCTACACCTTC	CASSQPDNYGYTF